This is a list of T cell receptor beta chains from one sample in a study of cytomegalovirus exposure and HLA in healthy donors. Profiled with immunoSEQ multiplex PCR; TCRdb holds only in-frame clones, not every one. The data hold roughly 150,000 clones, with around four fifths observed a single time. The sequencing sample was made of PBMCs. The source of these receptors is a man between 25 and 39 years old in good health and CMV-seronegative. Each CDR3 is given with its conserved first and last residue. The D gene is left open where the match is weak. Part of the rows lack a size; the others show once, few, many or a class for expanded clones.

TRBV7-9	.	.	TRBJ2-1	TGTGCCAGCAGCCCCGGGATCTACGGGTACAATGAGCAGTTCTTC	CASSPGIYGYNEQFF
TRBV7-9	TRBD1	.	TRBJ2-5	TGTGCCAGCAGCGGACGGGACAGACATAAAGAGACCCAGTACTTC	CASSGRDRHKETQYF
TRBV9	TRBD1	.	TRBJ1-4	TGTGCCAGCAGCGTAGTAGGGACAGGGAATGAAAAACTGTTTTTT	CASSVVGTGNEKLFF
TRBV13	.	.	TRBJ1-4	TGTGCCAGCAGCCGATGGACAGTTAATGAAAAACTGTTTTTT	CASSRWTVNEKLFF
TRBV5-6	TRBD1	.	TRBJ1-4	TGTGCCAGCAGAACCTCGACAGGGTCCCCGGAAAAACTGTTTTTT	CASRTSTGSPEKLFF
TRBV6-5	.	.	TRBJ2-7	TGTGCCAGCAATCCCCGCCAGCGTGTCTACGAGCAGTACTTC	CASNPRQRVYEQYF
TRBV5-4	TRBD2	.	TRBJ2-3	TGTGCCAGCAGCTTGGAGCTAGCGGGAGGGTTCACAGATACGCAGTATTTT	CASSLELAGGFTDTQYF
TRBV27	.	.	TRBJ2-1	TGTGCCAGCAGTTTAGACCTCATGGGAGATTATGAGCAGTTCTTC	CASSLDLMGDYEQFF
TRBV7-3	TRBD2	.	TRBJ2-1	TGTGCCAGCAGCTTATATCCGGGAGGGGATGAGCAGTTCTTC	CASSLYPGGDEQFF
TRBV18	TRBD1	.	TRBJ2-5	TGTGCCAGCTCACCTGGGACAGGGAATTCGGAGACCCAGTACTTC	CASSPGTGNSETQYF
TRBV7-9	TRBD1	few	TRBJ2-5	TGTGCCAGCAGCCGGGACAGCCAGCAAGAGACCCAGTACTTC	CASSRDSQQETQYF
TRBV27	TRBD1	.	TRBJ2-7	TGTGCCAGCAGTTTGCTAGTGACAGGGTCGGGCGAGCAGTACTTC	CASSLLVTGSGEQYF
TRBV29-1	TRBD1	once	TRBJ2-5	TGCAGCGTCAATAAACAGGGGTACCAAGAGACCCAGTACTTC	CSVNKQGYQETQYF
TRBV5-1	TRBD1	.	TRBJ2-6	TGCGCCAGCAGTGGGACAGGGGTAGTGATTGGGGCCAACGTCCTGACTTTC	CASSGTGVVIGANVLTF
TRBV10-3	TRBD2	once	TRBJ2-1	TGTGCCATCAGGGGGACTAGCGGCGATGAGCAGTTCTTC	CAIRGTSGDEQFF
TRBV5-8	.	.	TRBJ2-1	TGTGCCAGCACTTCCGAGGGTGTAGGGTTTAATGAGCAGTTCTTC	CASTSEGVGFNEQFF
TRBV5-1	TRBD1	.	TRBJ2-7	TGCGCCAGCAGCTTATCCGGGACAGGGGACGAGCAGTACTTC	CASSLSGTGDEQYF
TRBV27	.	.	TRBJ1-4	TGTGCCAGCAAGCTACTAAATGGTAAACTGTTTTTT	CASKLLNGKLFF
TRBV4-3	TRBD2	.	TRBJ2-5	TGCGCCAGCAGCCAAGTGGCCCTTAGCGGGAGGGAGACCCAGTACTTC	CASSQVALSGRETQYF
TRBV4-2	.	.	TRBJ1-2	TGTGCCAGGAGGGGGGGGTCTCTGAATGGCTACACCTTC	CARRGGSLNGYTF
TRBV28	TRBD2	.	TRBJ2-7	TGTGCCAGCAGTTTGGGTAGCGGGGTGAACTACGAGCAGTACTTC	CASSLGSGVNYEQYF
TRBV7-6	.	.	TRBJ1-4	TGTGCCAGCAGCTTGGAACAGAGGGATGAAAAACTGTTTTTT	CASSLEQRDEKLFF
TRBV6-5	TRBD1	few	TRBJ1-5	TGTGCCAGCAGTTCGACAGGGGGGAATCAGCCCCAGCATTTT	CASSSTGGNQPQHF
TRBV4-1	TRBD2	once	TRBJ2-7	TGCGCCAGCAGCCTTAGCGGGAGGGCCAAAGACGAGCAGTACTTC	CASSLSGRAKDEQYF
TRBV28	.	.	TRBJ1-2	TGTGCCAGCAGTTTGGTGGTCGGGGACTATGGCTACACCTTC	CASSLVVGDYGYTF
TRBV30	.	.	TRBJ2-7	TGTGCCTGGAGTGCCCTACAAGGGACTCTACGCGAGCAGTACTTC	CAWSALQGTLREQYF
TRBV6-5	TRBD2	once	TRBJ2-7	TGTGCCAGCCTGGGGACTAGCGGGAGTTATGGGGAGCAGTACTTC	CASLGTSGSYGEQYF
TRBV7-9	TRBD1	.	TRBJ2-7	TGTGCCAGCAGCTTAGCCGGGACAGGTTACGGCGAGCAGTACTTC	CASSLAGTGYGEQYF
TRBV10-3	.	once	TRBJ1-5	TGTGCCATCAGGGACAGTGGCGATCAGCCCCAGCATTTT	CAIRDSGDQPQHF
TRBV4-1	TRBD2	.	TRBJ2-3	TGCGCCAGCAGCCAAGTAGGAGTAGCGGGAGCGCAAGATACGCAGTATTTT	CASSQVGVAGAQDTQYF
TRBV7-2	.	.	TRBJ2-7	TGTGCCAGCAGCTTAGGGCAACCCACGGGAGCCTACGAGCAGTACTTC	CASSLGQPTGAYEQYF